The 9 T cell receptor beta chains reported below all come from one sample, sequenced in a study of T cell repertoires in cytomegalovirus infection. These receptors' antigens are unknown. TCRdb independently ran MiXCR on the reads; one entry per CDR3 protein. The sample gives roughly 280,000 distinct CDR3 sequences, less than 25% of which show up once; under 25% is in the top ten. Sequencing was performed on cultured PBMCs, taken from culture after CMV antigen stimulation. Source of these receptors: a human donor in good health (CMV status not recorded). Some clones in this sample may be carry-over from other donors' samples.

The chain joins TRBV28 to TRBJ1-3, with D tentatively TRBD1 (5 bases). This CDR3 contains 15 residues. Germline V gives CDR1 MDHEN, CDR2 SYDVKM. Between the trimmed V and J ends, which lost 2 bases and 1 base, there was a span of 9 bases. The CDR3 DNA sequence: TGTGCCAGCAGTTTAGCTAGGGGTTCTGGAAACACCATATATTTT. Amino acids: CASSLARGSGNTIYF.

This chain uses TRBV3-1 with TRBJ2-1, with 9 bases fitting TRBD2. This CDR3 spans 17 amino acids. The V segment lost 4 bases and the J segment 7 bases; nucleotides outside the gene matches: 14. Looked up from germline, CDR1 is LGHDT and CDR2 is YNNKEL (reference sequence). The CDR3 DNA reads TGTGCCAGCAGCCGAGGGCGACTAGCGGCGACATTTAATGAGCAGTTCTTC. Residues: CASSRGRLAATFNEQFF.

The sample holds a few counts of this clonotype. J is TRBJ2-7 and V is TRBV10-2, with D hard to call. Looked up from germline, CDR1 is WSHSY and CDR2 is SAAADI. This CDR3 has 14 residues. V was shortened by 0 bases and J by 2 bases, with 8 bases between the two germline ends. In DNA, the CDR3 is TGCGCCAGCAGTGAGTCTACAGCTACCTACGAGCAGTACGTC. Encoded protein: CASSESTATYEQYV.

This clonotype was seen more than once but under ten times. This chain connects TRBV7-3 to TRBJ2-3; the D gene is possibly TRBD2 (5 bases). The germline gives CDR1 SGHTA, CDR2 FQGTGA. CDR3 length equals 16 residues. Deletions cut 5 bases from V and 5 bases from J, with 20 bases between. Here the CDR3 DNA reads TGTGCCAGCAGCCCAGAGTCGGCTGCACGGGGAGATACGCAGTATTTT. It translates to CASSPESAARGDTQYF.

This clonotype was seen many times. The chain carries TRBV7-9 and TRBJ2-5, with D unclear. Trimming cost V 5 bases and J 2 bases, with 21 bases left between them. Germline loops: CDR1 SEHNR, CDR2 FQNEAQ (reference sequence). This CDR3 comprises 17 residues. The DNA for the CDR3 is TGTGCCAGCAGCCCCGACTTATTGACCGAGAATCAAGAGACCCAGTACTTC. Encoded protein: CASSPDLLTENQETQYF.

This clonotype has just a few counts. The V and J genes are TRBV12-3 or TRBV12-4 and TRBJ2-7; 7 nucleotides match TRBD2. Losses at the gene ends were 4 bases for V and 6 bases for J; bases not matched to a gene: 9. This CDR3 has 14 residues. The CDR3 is CASSWGGGAGEQYF. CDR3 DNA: TGTGCCAGCAGTTGGGGGGGAGGGGCGGGCGAGCAGTACTTC.

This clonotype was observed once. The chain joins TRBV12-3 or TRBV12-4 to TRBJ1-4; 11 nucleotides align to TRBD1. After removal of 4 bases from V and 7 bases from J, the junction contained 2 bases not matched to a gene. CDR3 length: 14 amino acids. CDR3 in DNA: TGTGCCAGCAGTTGGGACAGGGGGAGTGAAAAACTGTTTTTT. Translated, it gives CASSWDRGSEKLFF.

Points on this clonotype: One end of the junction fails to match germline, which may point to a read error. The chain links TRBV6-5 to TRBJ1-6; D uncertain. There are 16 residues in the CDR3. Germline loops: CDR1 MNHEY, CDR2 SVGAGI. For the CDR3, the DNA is TGTGCCAACAGTTACCTTACGCAAGCCTATAATTCACCCCTCCACTTT. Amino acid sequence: CANSYLTQAYNSPLHF.

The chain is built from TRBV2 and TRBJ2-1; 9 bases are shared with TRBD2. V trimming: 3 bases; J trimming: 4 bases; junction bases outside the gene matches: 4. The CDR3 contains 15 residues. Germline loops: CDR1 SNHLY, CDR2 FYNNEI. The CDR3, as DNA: TGTGCCAGCAGTGACCGACTAGCGGTTTACAATGAGCAGTTCTTC. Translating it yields CASSDRLAVYNEQFF.